The entry below gives a single T cell receptor (beta chain) sequence along with its context. The participants were between roughly 18 and 90 years old and came from under 25 US areas. Which cohort a participant joined came from the clinical history participants gave. Germline lookup yields CDR1 SGHRS and CDR2 YFSETQ. V lost 0 bases and J lost 0, with 10 bases in between. The CDR3 has 17 residues. This entry belongs to a study of blood T cell repertoires in COVID-19. Overall study: The United States, Italy and Spain were the sources of the acute and convalescent COVID-19 samples.

Assay used: immunoSEQ multiplex PCR; TCRdb lists only in-frame clones, some missing. The table shows 200,000 to 300,000 clones, with around 88% occurring only once. This TCR was sampled from a middle-aged woman with acute COVID-19. This rearrangement joins TRBV5-1 to TRBJ2-6; TRBD2 might be the D (6 bases). Sequencing was done on a sample of PBMCs or T cells enriched from blood (not recorded which). CDR3 DNA sequence: TGCGCCAGCAGCTTGGCCGGGAGTTTCTCTGGGGCCAACGTCCTGACTTTC. Amino acid sequence: CASSLAGSFSGANVLTF.